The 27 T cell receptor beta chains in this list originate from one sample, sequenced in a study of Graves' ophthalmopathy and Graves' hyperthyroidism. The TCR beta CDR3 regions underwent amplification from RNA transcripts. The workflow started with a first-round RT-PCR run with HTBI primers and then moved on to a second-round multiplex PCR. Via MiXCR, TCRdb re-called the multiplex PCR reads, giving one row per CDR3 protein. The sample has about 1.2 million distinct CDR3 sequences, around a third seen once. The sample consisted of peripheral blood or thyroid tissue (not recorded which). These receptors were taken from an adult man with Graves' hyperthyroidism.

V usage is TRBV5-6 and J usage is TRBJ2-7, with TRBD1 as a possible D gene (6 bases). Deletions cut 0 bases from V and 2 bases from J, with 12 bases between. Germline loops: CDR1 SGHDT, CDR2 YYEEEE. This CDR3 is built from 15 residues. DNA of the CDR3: TGTGCCAGCAGCTTGGATCAGGGGAAACCCTACGAGCAGTACTTC. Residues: CASSLDQGKPYEQYF.

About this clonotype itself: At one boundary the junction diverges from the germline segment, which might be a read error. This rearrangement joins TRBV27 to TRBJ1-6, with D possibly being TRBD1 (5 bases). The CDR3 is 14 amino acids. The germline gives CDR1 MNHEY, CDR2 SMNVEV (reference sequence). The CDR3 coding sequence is TGTGCCAGCAGGCGGGACCCTCTGAATTCACTCCTCCACTTT. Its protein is CASRRDPLNSLLHF.

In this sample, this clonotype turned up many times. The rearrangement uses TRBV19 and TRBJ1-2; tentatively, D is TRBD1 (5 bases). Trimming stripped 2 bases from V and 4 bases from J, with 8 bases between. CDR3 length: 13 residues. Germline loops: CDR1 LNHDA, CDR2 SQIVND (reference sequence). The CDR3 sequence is CASSIRQGYGYTF. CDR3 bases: TGTGCCAGTAGTATACGGCAGGGCTATGGCTACACCTTC.

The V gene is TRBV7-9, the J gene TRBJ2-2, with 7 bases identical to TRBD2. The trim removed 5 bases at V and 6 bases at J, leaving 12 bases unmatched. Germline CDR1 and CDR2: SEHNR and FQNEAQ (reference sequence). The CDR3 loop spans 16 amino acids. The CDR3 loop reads CASSLPGLVGAGELFF. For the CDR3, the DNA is TGTGCCAGCAGCCTCCCCGGACTAGTGGGAGCCGGGGAGCTGTTTTTT.

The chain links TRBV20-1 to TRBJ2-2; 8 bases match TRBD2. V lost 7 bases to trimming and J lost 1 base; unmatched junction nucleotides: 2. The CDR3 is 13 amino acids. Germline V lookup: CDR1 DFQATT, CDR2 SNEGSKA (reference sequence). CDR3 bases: TGCAGTGTCCTAGCGGGGAACACCGGGGAGCTGTTTTTT. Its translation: CSVLAGNTGELFF.

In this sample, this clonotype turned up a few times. The CDR3: CASSDTVVQGKPDTQYF. DNA for the CDR3: TGCGCCAGCAGTGACACAGTCGTACAGGGTAAACCAGATACGCAGTATTTT. V gene TRBV10-1 combines with J gene TRBJ2-3; tentative D call: TRBD1 (6 bases). Trimming removed 3 bases at V and 4 bases at J, with 20 bases between. Germline CDR1 and CDR2: WNHNN and SYGVQD (reference sequence). The CDR3 loop spans 17 amino acids.

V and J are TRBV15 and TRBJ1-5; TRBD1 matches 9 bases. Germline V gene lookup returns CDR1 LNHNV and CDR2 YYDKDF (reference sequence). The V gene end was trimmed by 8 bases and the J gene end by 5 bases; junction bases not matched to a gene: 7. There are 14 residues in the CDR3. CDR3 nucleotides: TGTGCCACCGAGAGGGACAGGGACGATCAGCCCCAGCATTTT. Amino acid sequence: CATERDRDDQPQHF.

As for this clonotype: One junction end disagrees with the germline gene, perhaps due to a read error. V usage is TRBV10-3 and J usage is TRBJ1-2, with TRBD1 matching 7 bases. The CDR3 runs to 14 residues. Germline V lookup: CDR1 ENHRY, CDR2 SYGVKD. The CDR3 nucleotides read TGTGCCAGCAGTGACTCGATAACAGGGGCCCACTACACCTTC. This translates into CASSDSITGAHYTF.

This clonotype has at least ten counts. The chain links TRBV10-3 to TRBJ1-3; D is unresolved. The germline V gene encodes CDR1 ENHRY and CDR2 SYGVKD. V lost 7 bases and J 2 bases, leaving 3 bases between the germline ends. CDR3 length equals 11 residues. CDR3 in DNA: TGTGCCATCACTCCTGGAAACACCATATATTTT. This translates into CAITPGNTIYF.

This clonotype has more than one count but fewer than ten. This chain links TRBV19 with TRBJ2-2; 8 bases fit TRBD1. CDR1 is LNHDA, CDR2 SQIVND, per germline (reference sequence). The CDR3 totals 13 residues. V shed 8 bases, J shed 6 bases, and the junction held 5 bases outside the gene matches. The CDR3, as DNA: TGTGCCAGTCGACAGGGGTTGGCCGGGGAGCTGTTTTTT. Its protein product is CASRQGLAGELFF.

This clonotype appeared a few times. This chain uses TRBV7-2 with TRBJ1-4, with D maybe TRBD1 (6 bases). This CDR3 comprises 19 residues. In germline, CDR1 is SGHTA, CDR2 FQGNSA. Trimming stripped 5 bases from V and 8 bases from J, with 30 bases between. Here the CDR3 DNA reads TGTGCCAGCAGCCCCGCCCCAGGGAGGTCTGGGGGGCGAGAGGAAAAACTGTTTTTT. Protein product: CASSPAPGRSGGREEKLFF.

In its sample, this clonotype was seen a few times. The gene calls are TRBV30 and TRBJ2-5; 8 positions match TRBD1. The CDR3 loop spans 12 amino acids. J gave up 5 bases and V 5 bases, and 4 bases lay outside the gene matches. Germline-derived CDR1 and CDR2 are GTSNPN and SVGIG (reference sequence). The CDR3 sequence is CAWGQGQETQYF. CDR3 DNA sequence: TGTGCCTGGGGACAGGGACAGGAGACCCAGTACTTC.

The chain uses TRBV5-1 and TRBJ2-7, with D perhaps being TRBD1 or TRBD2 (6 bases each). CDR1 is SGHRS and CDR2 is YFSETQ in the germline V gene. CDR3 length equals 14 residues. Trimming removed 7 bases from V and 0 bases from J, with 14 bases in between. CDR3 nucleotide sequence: TGCGCCAGCGGACTACAGGGTGACTCCTACGAGCAGTACTTC. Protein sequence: CASGLQGDSYEQYF.

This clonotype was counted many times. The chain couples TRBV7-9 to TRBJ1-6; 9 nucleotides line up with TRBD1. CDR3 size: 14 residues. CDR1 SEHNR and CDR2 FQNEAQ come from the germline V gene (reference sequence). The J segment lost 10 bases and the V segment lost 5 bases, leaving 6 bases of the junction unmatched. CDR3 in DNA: TGTGCCAGCAGCCGCCGGGACAGGGTCTCACCCCTCCACTTT. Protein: CASSRRDRVSPLHF.

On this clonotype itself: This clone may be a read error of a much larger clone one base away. The chain's CDR3 is CASSSSGANYGYTF. CDR3 coding DNA: TGTGCCAGCAGCTCGTCGGGAGCTAACTATGGCTACACCTTC. The genes are TRBV7-2 and TRBJ1-2, with no clear D. In germline, CDR1 is SGHTA, CDR2 FQGNSA. With 4 bases removed from V and 0 bases from J, the gap between germline ends came to 9 bases. The CDR3 extends over 14 amino acids.

The CDR3 sequence: CASSTRLAGKGHEQYF. In nucleotides, the CDR3 is TGTGCCAGCAGCACCCGACTAGCGGGAAAGGGCCACGAGCAGTACTTC. The rearrangement uses TRBV5-6 and TRBJ2-7, with 11 nucleotides matching TRBD2. Looked up from germline, CDR1 is SGHDT and CDR2 is YYEEEE. This CDR3 contains 16 residues. The V gene end was trimmed by 4 bases and the J gene end by 5 bases; junction bases not matched to a gene: 11.

The CDR3 here is CATSSVAVNTEAFF. CDR3 sequence (DNA): TGTGCCACCAGCAGTGTTGCAGTGAACACTGAAGCTTTCTTT. The chain is built from TRBV15 and TRBJ1-1; no clear D. V shed 3 bases and J shed 0 bases, with 8 bases lying between them. There are 14 residues in the CDR3. Germline V gives CDR1 LNHNV, CDR2 YYDKDF (reference sequence).

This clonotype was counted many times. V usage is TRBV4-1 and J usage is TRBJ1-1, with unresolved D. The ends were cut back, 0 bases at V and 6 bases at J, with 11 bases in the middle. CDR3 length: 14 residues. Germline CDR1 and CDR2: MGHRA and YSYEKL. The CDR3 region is CASSQDMSTAEAFF. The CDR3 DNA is TGCGCCAGCAGCCAAGATATGTCCACCGCTGAAGCTTTCTTT.

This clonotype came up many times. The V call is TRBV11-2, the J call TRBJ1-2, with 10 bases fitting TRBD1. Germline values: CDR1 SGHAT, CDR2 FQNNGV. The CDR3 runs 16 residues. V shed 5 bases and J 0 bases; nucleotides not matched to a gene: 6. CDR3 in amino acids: CASSRTGGQANYGYTF. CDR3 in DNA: TGTGCCAGCAGCCGGACAGGGGGACAAGCTAACTATGGCTACACCTTC.

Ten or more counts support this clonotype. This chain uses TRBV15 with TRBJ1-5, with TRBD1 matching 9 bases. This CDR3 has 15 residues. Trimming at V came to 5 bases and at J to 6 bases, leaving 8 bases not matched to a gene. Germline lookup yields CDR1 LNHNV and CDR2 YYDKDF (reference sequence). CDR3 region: CATSFPGTGPQPQHF. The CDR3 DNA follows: TGTGCCACCAGCTTCCCCGGGACAGGGCCTCAGCCCCAGCATTTT.

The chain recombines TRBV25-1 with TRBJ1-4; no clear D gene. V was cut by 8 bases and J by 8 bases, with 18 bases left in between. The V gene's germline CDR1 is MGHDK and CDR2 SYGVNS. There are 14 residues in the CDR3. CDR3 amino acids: CASVEEGADEKLFF. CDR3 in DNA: TGTGCCAGCGTTGAAGAGGGAGCGGACGAAAAACTGTTTTTT.

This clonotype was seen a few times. The CDR3 DNA is TGTGCCAGCAGTTTAGCAGGGACCCTGGAGCAGTACTTC. Its protein is CASSLAGTLEQYF. The genes are TRBV12-3 or TRBV12-4 and TRBJ2-7; D might be TRBD1 or TRBD2, each matching 5 bases. The CDR3 loop spans 13 amino acids. The V and J ends lost 0 bases and 7 bases respectively, with 10 bases between them.

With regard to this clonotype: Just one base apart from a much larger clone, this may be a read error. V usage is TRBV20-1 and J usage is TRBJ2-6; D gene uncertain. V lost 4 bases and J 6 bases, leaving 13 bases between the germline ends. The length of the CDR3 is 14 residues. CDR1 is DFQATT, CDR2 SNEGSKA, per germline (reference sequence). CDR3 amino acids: CSAMKGAEANVLTF. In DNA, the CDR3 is TGCAGTGCTATGAAGGGTGCGGAGGCCAACGTCCTGACTTTC.

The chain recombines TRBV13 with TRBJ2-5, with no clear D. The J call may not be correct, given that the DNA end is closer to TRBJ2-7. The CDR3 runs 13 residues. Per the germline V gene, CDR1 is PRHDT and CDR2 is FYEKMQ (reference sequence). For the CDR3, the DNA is TGTGCCAGCATAGGACGGACGTCCTACGAGCAGTACTTC. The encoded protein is CASIGRTSYEQYF.

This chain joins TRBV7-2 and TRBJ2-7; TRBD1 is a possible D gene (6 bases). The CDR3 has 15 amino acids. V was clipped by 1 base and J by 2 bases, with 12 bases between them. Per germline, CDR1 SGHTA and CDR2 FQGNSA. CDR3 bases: TGTGCCAGCAGCTTAGGGTTGGACAGCACCTACGAGCAGTACTTC. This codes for CASSLGLDSTYEQYF.

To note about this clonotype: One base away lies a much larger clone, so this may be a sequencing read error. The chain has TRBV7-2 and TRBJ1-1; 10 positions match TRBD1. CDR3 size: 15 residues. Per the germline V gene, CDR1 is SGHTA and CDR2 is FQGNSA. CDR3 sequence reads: CASSLRDRGNTGAFF. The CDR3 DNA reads TGTGCCAGCAGCTTAAGGGACAGGGGCAACACTGGAGCTTTCTTT.

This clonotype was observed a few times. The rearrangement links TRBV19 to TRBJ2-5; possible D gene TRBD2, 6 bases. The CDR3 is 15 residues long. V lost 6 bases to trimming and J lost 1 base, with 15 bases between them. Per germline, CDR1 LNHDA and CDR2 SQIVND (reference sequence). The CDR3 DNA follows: TGTGCCAGTAGCCTTGGAGGGCCTCTCCAAGAGACCCAGTACTTC. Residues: CASSLGGPLQETQYF.